Below, 29 T cell receptor beta chains from the same sample are listed, as sequenced in a study of PD-1 blockade in classical Hodgkin lymphoma (dated by TCRdb to between 2020 and 2021). In light of the paper, this sample's time point label describes: cycle 4 day 1 (C4D1), after less than seven weeks of nivolumab. All trial patients had relapsed after autologous stem cell transplantation, with cohorts A, B and C differing in prior brentuximab vedotin exposure. The library was built by means of the immunoSEQ multiplex PCR assay. Here the immuneACCESS table is served through TCRdb, limited to in-frame sequences with V and J called. Missing clones are a known gap in these copies; in checked studies unresolved V genes cover under half, and the rest lacks a known reason. For this sample there are roughly 100,000 clones; roughly 73% appear just once. Together, the top ten hold roughly 10% of the sample.

This sample comprised peripheral blood mononuclear cells (PBMCs), obtained before the fourth cycle of nivolumab. Receptors were obtained from a human donor with classical Hodgkin lymphoma.

The rearrangement joins TRBV10-3 to TRBJ1-2; TRBD1 agrees at 8 bases. V was clipped by 4 bases and J by 6 bases; unmatched bases: 4. This CDR3 is built from 13 residues. CDR1 ENHRY and CDR2 SYGVKD come from the germline V gene. The CDR3 region has the DNA TGTGCCATCAGTGCGGGACAGGCGGATGGCTACACCTTC. It yields the protein CAISAGQADGYTF.

The sample holds a few counts of this clone. This rearrangement joins TRBV18 to TRBJ1-6; TRBD1 is a possible D gene (5 bases). The germline V and J ends were trimmed by 3 bases and 8 bases, with 20 bases remaining between them. CDR1 KGHSH and CDR2 LQKENI come from the germline V gene. The CDR3 contains 17 residues. CDR3 in DNA: TGTGCCAGCTCACCCCGATCATCGACAGCTGGTTATTCACCCCTCCACTTT. Its protein is CASSPRSSTAGYSPLHF.

The chain couples TRBV29-1 to TRBJ2-7; 8 bases are shared with TRBD1. Germline lookup yields CDR1 SQVTM and CDR2 ANQGSEA. The V gene end was trimmed by 5 bases and the J gene end by 4 bases; junction bases not matched to a gene: 10. This CDR3 is built from 14 residues. For the CDR3, the DNA is TGCAGCGTTACCGGACAGGGAGAGAAGTACGAGCAGTACTTC. This translates into CSVTGQGEKYEQYF.

This chain connects TRBV6-6 to TRBJ2-3, with 10 bases identical to TRBD2. Per germline, CDR1 MNHNY and CDR2 SVGAGI (reference sequence). The CDR3 has 16 amino acids. V shed 2 bases, J shed 1 base, and the junction held 3 bases outside the gene matches. The DNA for the CDR3 is TGTGCCAGCAGTTACCGGCTAGCGGGGGGCACAGATACGCAGTATTTT. Translated, it gives CASSYRLAGGTDTQYF.

This clone was counted once. The chain links TRBV19 to TRBJ2-2, with 7 positions matching TRBD2. CDR1 LNHDA and CDR2 SQIVND come from the germline V gene (reference sequence). V lost 4 bases to trimming and J lost 0 bases; unmatched junction nucleotides: 11. This CDR3 has 18 amino acids. CDR3 in DNA: TGTGCCAGTAGTAGGCGCCCGCCTAGCGGACCGAACACCGGGGAGCTGTTTTTT. Its protein is CASSRRPPSGPNTGELFF. Full variable domain (outside the CDR3, taken from reference TRBV19 and TRBJ2-2): DGGITQSPKYLFRKEGQNVTLSCEQNLNHDAMYWYRQDPGQGLRLIYYSQIVNDFQKGDIAEGYSVSREKKESFPLTVTSAQKNPTAFYLCASSRRPPSGPNTGELFFGEGSRLTVL.

This clone has a handful of counts. CDR3 DNA sequence: TGCGCCAGCAGGTGGGGTCTGAACACTGAAGCTTTCTTT. Protein product: CASRWGLNTEAFF. The chain recombines TRBV5-1 with TRBJ1-1, with no clear D. This CDR3 has 13 amino acids. V lost 5 bases and J 0 bases, leaving 8 bases between the germline ends. CDR1 SGHRS and CDR2 YFSETQ come from the germline V gene.

J is TRBJ2-5 and V is TRBV18; 7 bases align to TRBD1. Germline V gene lookup returns CDR1 KGHSH and CDR2 LQKENI. The CDR3 has 13 amino acids. V lost 9 bases and J lost 1; bases outside the gene matches: 5. CDR3 DNA sequence: TGTGCCAGTCTTGGACAGGCCCAAGAGACCCAGTACTTC. Encoded protein: CASLGQAQETQYF.

The genes are TRBV9 and TRBJ2-3; no clear D. Trimming stripped 1 base from V and 3 bases from J, with 18 bases between. CDR1 SGDLS and CDR2 YYNGEE come from the germline V gene. The CDR3 contains 17 residues. CDR3 DNA sequence: TGTGCCAGCAGCGTACGTGGAGTACCCCACCGTACAGATACGCAGTATTTT. Protein: CASSVRGVPHRTDTQYF.

The rearrangement links TRBV9 to TRBJ2-3, with D hard to call. The length of the CDR3 is 19 residues. Deletions cut 8 bases from V and 0 bases from J, with 28 bases between. Germline V CDR1 and CDR2: SGDLS, YYNGEE. DNA of the CDR3: TGTGCCAGGTATCTTCCCCTCCGCTACTGTAGTTGGAGCACAGATACGCAGTATTTT. Encoded protein: CARYLPLRYCSWSTDTQYF.

The chain combines TRBV5-8 with TRBJ2-7; D remains unclear. Germline CDR1 is SGHTS and CDR2 is YDEGEE. Trimming took 0 bases from V and 3 from J, leaving 13 bases between them. This CDR3 is built from 15 residues. CDR3 region: CASSLDSLKHYEQYF. CDR3 nucleotides: TGTGCCAGCAGCTTGGACTCCCTAAAGCACTACGAGCAGTACTTC.

V and J are TRBV28 and TRBJ1-5, with 10 nucleotides matching TRBD1. Germline V CDR1 and CDR2: MDHEN, SYDVKM. This CDR3 spans 18 amino acids. The ends lost 4 bases at V and 3 bases at J; junction bases unmatched: 12. The CDR3 nucleotides are TGTGCCAGCAGTTCCCCCCCGGGACAGGGGATCTTCAATCAGCCCCAGCATTTT. This translates into CASSSPPGQGIFNQPQHF.

V gene TRBV7-2 combines with J gene TRBJ2-7; D is tentatively TRBD1 or TRBD2 (6 bases each). V was shortened by 2 bases and J by 6 bases, with 17 bases between the two germline ends. The CDR3 has 15 amino acids. The germline gives CDR1 SGHTA, CDR2 FQGNSA. The CDR3 coding sequence is TGTGCCAGCAGCTTAATGTTAGCGGAGGGGGTCGAGCAGTACTTC. This gives the protein CASSLMLAEGVEQYF.

This clone has just a few counts. The chain employs TRBV29-1 and TRBJ1-2; weak D call: TRBD1 (6 bases). CDR1 and CDR2 from the germline V gene are SQVTM and ANQGSEA. Trimming pared 7 bases from V and 2 bases from J, leaving 11 bases between. The CDR3 is made up of 12 amino acids. This CDR3 is CSGSTGNYGYTF. CDR3 sequence (DNA): TGCAGCGGCTCTACAGGGAACTATGGCTACACCTTC. The entire variable domain, with the rest obtained from reference TRBV29-1 and TRBJ1-2, is as follows: SAVISQKPSRDICQRGTSLTIQCQVDSQVTMMFWYRQQPGQSLTLIATANQGSEATYESGFVIDKFPISRPNLTFSTLTVSNMSPEDSSIYLCSGSTGNYGYTFGSGTRLTVV.

This clone was observed a few times. In the same sample, other DNA sequences code for this CDR3. Written as DNA, the CDR3 is TGTGCCAGTAGTATAGGTCCAGATACGCAGTATTTT. It encodes CASSIGPDTQYF. The V call is TRBV19, the J call TRBJ2-3; D uncertain. With 1 base removed from V and 4 bases from J, the gap between germline ends came to 3 bases. CDR3 size: 12 residues. Germline V lookup: CDR1 LNHDA, CDR2 SQIVND (reference sequence).

The V call is TRBV9, the J call TRBJ2-7; D might be TRBD1 or TRBD2, each matching 6 bases. V dropped 0 bases and J dropped 6 bases, with 13 bases sitting between them. This CDR3 has 14 residues. Per the germline V gene, CDR1 is SGDLS and CDR2 is YYNGEE. The CDR3 loop reads CASSVVWGAAEQYF. The CDR3 DNA reads TGTGCCAGCAGCGTAGTGTGGGGGGCCGCCGAGCAGTACTTC.

The chain is built from TRBV15 and TRBJ2-7; the D gene could be TRBD1 or TRBD2 (5 bases each). This CDR3 is 14 amino acids long. V was shortened by 1 base and J by 7 bases, with 14 bases between the two germline ends. CDR1 LNHNV and CDR2 YYDKDF come from the germline V gene (reference sequence). CDR3 nucleotide sequence: TGTGCCACCAGCAGAGTATTGGGGGTGGGGGAGCAGTACTTC. This encodes CATSRVLGVGEQYF.

V and J are TRBV5-1 and TRBJ1-2; 7 positions match TRBD1. J was trimmed by 3 bases and V by 3 bases; bases with no gene match: 11. Per the germline V gene, CDR1 is SGHRS and CDR2 is YFSETQ. The CDR3 sequence is 16 residues long. The CDR3 loop is CASSSEPGTEDYGYTF. CDR3 bases: TGCGCCAGCAGCTCGGAGCCCGGGACAGAGGACTATGGCTACACCTTC.

This sequence joins TRBV15 and TRBJ2-7, with 8 positions matching TRBD2. After removal of 2 bases from V and 0 bases from J, the junction contained 3 bases not matched to a gene. CDR3 length: 15 residues. CDR1 and CDR2 from the germline V gene are LNHNV and YYDKDF (reference sequence). CDR3 nucleotides: TGTGCCACCAGCAGAACTAGCGGTCCCTCCTACGAGCAGTACTTC. Protein: CATSRTSGPSYEQYF.

The chain couples TRBV11-2 to TRBJ2-1, with a possible D match to TRBD2 (7 bases). Germline loops: CDR1 SGHAT, CDR2 FQNNGV. V was pared by 7 bases and J by 9 bases, with 25 bases between. This CDR3 is built from 16 residues. The CDR3 spells CASNKGGPAGLSEQFF. Here the CDR3 DNA reads TGTGCCAGCAACAAAGGGGGTCCAGCGGGATTGAGTGAGCAGTTCTTC. Combining the CDR3 with reference TRBV11-2 and TRBJ2-1 gives the whole variable domain EAGVAQSPRYKIIEKRQSVAFWCNPISGHATLYWYQQILGQGPKLLIQFQNNGVVDDSQLPKDRFSAERLKGVDSTLKIQPAKLEDSAVYLCASNKGGPAGLSEQFFGPGTRLTVL.

This rearrangement joins TRBV10-3 to TRBJ2-7; D perhaps matches TRBD1 (6 bases). Germline CDR1 and CDR2: ENHRY and SYGVKD. V shed 5 bases and J shed 3 bases, with 11 bases lying between them. The CDR3 loop spans 13 amino acids. CDR3 sequence: CAISHTDSYEQYF. The CDR3 DNA is TGTGCCATCAGTCATACGGACAGCTACGAGCAGTACTTC.

J is TRBJ2-3 and V is TRBV9; no clear D gene. CDR3 length: 12 residues. V was trimmed by 4 bases and J by 3 bases, leaving 6 bases between them. Germline V CDR1 and CDR2: SGDLS, YYNGEE. This CDR3 reads CASSSSTDTQYF. CDR3 bases: TGTGCCAGCAGCTCCAGTACAGATACGCAGTATTTT.

The chain joins TRBV7-3 to TRBJ1-6, with 7 bases fitting TRBD1. J gave up 8 bases and V 4 bases, and 2 bases lay outside the gene matches. This CDR3 has 13 residues. Germline V CDR1 and CDR2: SGHTA, FQGTGA. CDR3 in DNA: TGTGCCAGCAGCTATACAGGGGATTCACCCCTCCACTTT. This sequence encodes CASSYTGDSPLHF.

As concerns this clone: One end of the junction fails to match germline, which may point to a read error. The chain couples TRBV18 to TRBJ2-3; D not certain. Germline CDR1 reads KGHSH; CDR2 reads LQKENI. The CDR3 totals 15 residues. This chain's CDR3 is CASSRLSPSTDTQYF. The DNA of the CDR3 is TGTGCCAGTTCACGTCTCTCCCCGAGCACAGATACGCAGTATTTT. The full variable domain, rest sourced from reference TRBV18 and TRBJ2-3, is NAGVMQNPRHLVRRRGQEARLRCSPMKGHSHVYWYRQLPEEGLKFMVYLQKENIIDESGMPKERFSAEFPKEGPSILRIQQVVRGDSAAYFCASSRLSPSTDTQYFGPGTRLTVL.

V usage is TRBV5-8 and J usage is TRBJ2-3; D perhaps matches TRBD2 (7 bases). Germline CDR1 and CDR2: SGHTS and YDEGEE. This CDR3 contains 13 residues. The V gene lost 5 bases and the J gene lost 6 bases, with 13 bases spanning the gap. This chain's CDR3 is CASRRGGSDTQYF. The CDR3 DNA reads as TGTGCCAGCAGGAGGGGGGGCAGCGATACGCAGTATTTT.

The CDR3 region is CASSSGRLVSGNTIYF. The CDR3 DNA follows: TGTGCCAGCAGCTCGGGACGGCTAGTCTCTGGAAACACCATATATTTT. The chain couples TRBV5-4 to TRBJ1-3, with D maybe TRBD1 (5 bases). The CDR3 has 16 amino acids. Between the trimmed V and J ends, which lost 3 bases and 0 bases, there was a span of 13 bases. CDR1 and CDR2 from the germline V gene are SGHNT and YYREEE (reference sequence).

V gene TRBV7-2 combines with J gene TRBJ2-7, with D perhaps TRBD1 (5 bases). V lost 6 bases and J 6 bases, leaving 15 bases between the germline ends. The CDR3 spans 13 residues. Germline V gene lookup returns CDR1 SGHTA and CDR2 FQGNSA. CDR3 nucleotide sequence: TGTGCCAGCAGAATCCTGAGCCAGGGCGAGCAGTACTTC. Translated, it gives CASRILSQGEQYF.

Judged by abundance, this clone is medium-sized. The chain combines TRBV27 with TRBJ2-2, with 7 bases matching TRBD1. J lost 1 base, V lost 5 bases, and 4 bases had no gene match. The CDR3 spans 15 residues. Germline loops: CDR1 MNHEY, CDR2 SMNVEV (reference sequence). The CDR3 DNA follows: TGTGCCAGCAGTCAAAGGACAGGGAACACCGGGGAGCTGTTTTTT. It encodes CASSQRTGNTGELFF.

The chain joins TRBV5-8 to TRBJ1-2; a weak D match, TRBD1 (5 bases). Germline lookup yields CDR1 SGHTS and CDR2 YDEGEE. The CDR3 runs 15 residues. V gave up 3 bases and J gave up 4 bases, with 16 bases separating them. In DNA form, the CDR3 reads TGTGCCAGCAGCTGGTCCTCGGGGCGGGCCTATGGCTACACCTTC. Encoded protein: CASSWSSGRAYGYTF.

This rearrangement joins TRBV28 to TRBJ2-3; tentatively, D is TRBD1 (5 bases). The CDR3 has 13 amino acids. Germline V CDR1 and CDR2: MDHEN, SYDVKM. V was shortened by 6 bases and J by 2 bases, with 9 bases between the two germline ends. CDR3 coding DNA: TGTGCCAGCAGCCCCAGGGACACAGATACGCAGTATTTT. This encodes CASSPRDTDTQYF.